This TCR beta chain is from a study of radiation and T cells in renal cell carcinoma. Time point in this sample: blood 4 weeks post-SBRT, at nephrectomy. Treatment described: 15 Gy SBRT to primary tumor, nephrectomy 4 weeks later. Nephrectomy followed 15 Gy stereotactic body radiation by 4 weeks. Radiation-treated patients gave blood at baseline, week 2 and week 4. Per the germline V gene, CDR1 is SGHRS and CDR2 is YFSETQ. This CDR3 has 17 amino acids. Study findings and constraints: Pretreatment tumor biopsies were lacking, so baseline clonotypes are unknown. In blood, top tumor clones expanded by 2 weeks, shrinking by 4.

Points on this clone: What it binds is not known. A junction boundary mismatches the germline segment, possibly from a read error.

The table came from immunoSEQ multiplex PCR; TCRdb's copy has only in-frame clones and leaves some out. The sample has some 30,000 clones, roughly 80% seen once; the top ten hold 33%. This clonotype originated in a man in his sixties with renal cell carcinoma. The input for sequencing was blood, taken from a patient whose treatment included radiotherapy and nephrectomy. V gene TRBV5-1 combines with J gene TRBJ1-3; no definite D call. CDR3: CASSPTGRPLSRNTIYF. The CDR3 region has the DNA TGCGCCAGCAGTCCGACCGGGCGCCCGCTCTCTAGAAACACCATATATTTT.